Listed below are T cell receptor beta chains from one sample, sequenced in a study of a mutant IDH1 vaccine in newly diagnosed glioma. TCRdb keeps only in-frame clones here, not all; method: immunoSEQ multiplex PCR. The sample holds around 29,000 clones, about 76% seen once. Their recognized antigens are unknown. Sequencing was performed on PBMCs, taken from a glioma patient whose treatment included an IDH1 peptide vaccine. The receptors stem from a man aged 50-59 years with glioma. Both conserved end residues are part of each CDR3. The D gene is left open where the match is weak. Only part of the rows carry a size: once, few, many, or a class if the clone is expanded.

D gene	V gene	clone size	J gene	CDR3 DNA	CDR3 protein
TRBD1	TRBV6-1	-	TRBJ1-2	TGTGCCAGCATGACCGGGACAGGGGGCGCAGGTGGCTACACCTTC	CASMTGTGGAGGYTF
-	TRBV6-6	-	TRBJ2-2	TGTGCCAGCAGACTCCAGGGGCAGGTCGGAGCCGGGGAGCTGTTTTTT	CASRLQGQVGAGELFF
TRBD2	TRBV13	-	TRBJ2-7	TGTGCCAGCAGCCGCTGGGGGGGGAAGGACGAGCAGTACTTC	CASSRWGGKDEQYF
TRBD1	TRBV30	-	TRBJ1-5	TGTGCCTGGACCCGACAGGGTATGCGGGAAAATCAGCCCCAGCATTTT	CAWTRQGMRENQPQHF
-	TRBV4-1	-	TRBJ2-1	TGCGCCAGCAGCCAAGTGGTGGACAATGAGCAGTTCTTC	CASSQVVDNEQFF
-	TRBV4-3	few	TRBJ2-1	TGCGCCATCTCTACTAGACTGCGGCGCGTATACAATGAGCAGTTCTTC	CAISTRLRRVYNEQFF
-	TRBV4-1	-	TRBJ2-1	TGCGCCAGCAGCCAAGATAGACAGAGCACCTACAATGAGCAGTTCTTC	CASSQDRQSTYNEQFF
-	TRBV27	-	TRBJ1-1	TGTGCCAGCAAACAAGGGCGGGGCTGGGGGACTTTCTTT	CASKQGRGWGTFF
-	TRBV13	-	TRBJ2-2	TGTGCCAGCAGCTACCAAGACACCGGGGAGCTGTTTTTT	CASSYQDTGELFF
-	TRBV20-1	-	TRBJ1-2	TGCAGTGCTAGGTTTATGGATGGCTACACCTTC	CSARFMDGYTF
-	TRBV27	-	TRBJ1-3	TGTGCCAGCAGTCCAAATGGACTGCAAAGCTCTGGAAACACCATATATTTT	CASSPNGLQSSGNTIYF
TRBD1	TRBV5-1	-	TRBJ2-3	TGCGCCAGCAGCCCGGTGGGGACAGGGAATACAGATACGCAGTATTTT	CASSPVGTGNTDTQYF
-	TRBV6-5	-	TRBJ1-4	TGTGCCAGCGCTAAGACAGGACGAGAAAAACTGTTTTTT	CASAKTGREKLFF
-	TRBV25-1	-	TRBJ2-7	TGTGCCAGCACGGACGGGATCTACGAGCAGTACTTC	CASTDGIYEQYF
-	TRBV2	-	TRBJ2-5	TGTGCCAGCAGCAGACCGGGGCCGGAGACCCAGTACTTC	CASSRPGPETQYF
TRBD2	TRBV10-2	-	TRBJ2-1	TGCGCCAGCAGTTTGACTAGCGGGGGCTCCTACAATGAGCAGTTCTTC	CASSLTSGGSYNEQFF
TRBD1	TRBV4-3	once	TRBJ2-7	TGCGCCAGCAGCCAAGGGACAGGGGAGCCTTACGAGCAGTACTTC	CASSQGTGEPYEQYF
TRBD1	TRBV6-1	-	TRBJ2-2	TGTGCCAGCAGTGGGGGACAGGGCGTGGAACTGCGGAACGGGGAGCTGTTTTTT	CASSGGQGVELRNGELFF
-	TRBV5-6	-	TRBJ2-7	TGTGCCAGCAGCTTTGGGGCCTCCCAATACGAGCAGTACTTC	CASSFGASQYEQYF
-	TRBV7-2	-	TRBJ2-3	TGTGCCAGCAGCTTAGGGGGCACAGATACGCAGTATTTT	CASSLGGTDTQYF
TRBD2	TRBV7-9	-	TRBJ2-2	TGTGCCAGCAGCCTAAATAGCGGGACCACCGGGGAGCTGTTTTTT	CASSLNSGTTGELFF
-	TRBV19	once	TRBJ1-2	TGTGCCGCCGGTTCGGTGACAGACTATGGCTACACCTTC	CAAGSVTDYGYTF
TRBD1	TRBV7-9	-	TRBJ1-1	TGTGCCAGCACCTACCAGGGGGCCGGTGAAGCTTTCTTT	CASTYQGAGEAFF
TRBD1	TRBV9	-	TRBJ1-6	TGTGCCAGCAGCGGACCCGGGACAGTGGGATCACCCCTCCACTTT	CASSGPGTVGSPLHF
-	TRBV2	few	TRBJ1-5	TGTGCCAGCAGGCTCGAATCAGGGGTCGGTCAGCCCCAGCATTTT	CASRLESGVGQPQHF
-	TRBV14	-	TRBJ2-5	TGTGCCAGCAGCCATTTACGGGACACCCAAGAGACCCAGTACTTC	CASSHLRDTQETQYF
-	TRBV30	few	TRBJ1-1	TGTGCCTGGAATATCCCCGGGGGGACTGAAGCTTTCTTT	CAWNIPGGTEAFF
-	TRBV6-1	-	TRBJ2-7	TGTGCCAGCGGCCTGATTGAACCGAACAGGCAGTACTTC	CASGLIEPNRQYF